This paragraph reports one TCR beta chain. Its antigen remains unidentified. The sample comes from a study of shared clonotypes between healthy human individuals. Points from the study as a whole: Larger estimated richness was generally recorded for naive subsets relative to memory subsets.

J was trimmed by 8 bases and V by 4 bases; bases with no gene match: 11. The CDR3 sequence is 16 residues long. CDR1 is MGHRA and CDR2 is YSYEKL in the germline V gene. As defined, naive CD8 cells were CD45RO-negative and positively selected for CCR7, with terminally differentiated effector memory CD45RA+ cells excluded. Clones were read by immunoSEQ multiplex PCR, and TCRdb kept only the in-frame ones, dropping some. The sample yields hundreds of thousands of clones, around 95% seen once. The sample taken for sequencing was naive CD8+ T cells sorted from blood. This chain joins TRBV4-1 and TRBJ2-1; 10 nucleotides agree with TRBD2. The source is a woman in her 30s in good health. The CDR3 spells CASSLGFKREGDEQFF. CDR3 sequence (DNA): TGCGCCAGCAGCCTTGGGTTTAAGCGGGAGGGGGATGAGCAGTTCTTC.